This is a list of T cell receptor beta chains from one sample in a study of CD8 T cells in ankylosing spondylitis. Each CDR3 protein is one row after TCRdb ran MiXCR on the 5' RACE reads. The table lists about 240,000 distinct CDR3 sequences, 8.6% of them singletons, with over 6.5% in the top ten. Sequenced sample: blood, either unsorted or a sorted T cell fraction (not recorded which). These receptor sequences come from a male donor with ankylosing spondylitis or in good health (not recorded which). The CDR3 runs from the conserved cysteine through the conserved F or W. Fields, in order: V gene, J gene, clone size, D gene, CDR3 protein, CDR3 DNA. D genes are given only for firm matches. The size entry is marked missing in some rows and otherwise reads once, few, many or a size class.

TRBV29-1	TRBJ2-4	many	TRBD2	CSVDELAGGQIAKNIQYF	TGCAGCGTTGATGAGCTAGCGGGAGGGCAGATAGCCAAAAACATTCAGTACTTC
TRBV9	TRBJ1-3	-	-	CPSSYVRQNRNTIYF	TGTCCCAGCAGCTATGTCAGGCAGAATCGGAACACCATATATTTT
TRBV6-2/TRBV6-3	TRBJ1-2	many	TRBD1	CASRTGQNYGYTF	TGTGCCAGCAGGACGGGACAGAACTATGGCTACACCTTC
TRBV12-3/TRBV12-4	TRBJ2-2	many	TRBD2	CASSFVAGAGVGELFF	TGTGCCAGCAGTTTTGTAGCGGGGGCAGGGGTCGGGGAGCTGTTTTTT
TRBV6-1	TRBJ1-2	many	-	CASSNASPVDYGYTF	TGTGCCAGCAGTAACGCGTCGCCTGTAGACTATGGCTACACCTTC
TRBV4-2	TRBJ2-2	many	-	CASSLDPQRALAGELFF	TGTGCCAGCAGCCTCGATCCCCAGCGGGCTCTAGCCGGGGAGCTGTTTTTT
TRBV28	TRBJ2-3	-	TRBD2	CASSWTSGTNTQYF	TGTGCCAGCAGTTGGACTAGCGGGACGAATACGCAGTATTTT
TRBV20-1	TRBJ1-3	-	-	CSATFSGSSGNTIYF	TGCAGTGCTACCTTCAGTGGAAGCTCTGGAAACACCATATATTTT
TRBV7-9	TRBJ1-1	-	-	CASSVQGWGPNTEAFF	TGTGCCAGCAGCGTACAGGGATGGGGCCCCAACACTGAAGCTTTCTTT
TRBV29-1	TRBJ2-3	many	TRBD2	CSVEWTSVKYF	TGCAGCGTTGAGTGGACTAGCGTAAAGTATTTT
TRBV28	TRBJ2-7	-	-	CASSPQVVSYEQYF	TGTGCCAGCAGTCCCCAAGTGGTATCCTACGAGCAGTACTTC
TRBV7-2	TRBJ2-1	many	-	CASSLGGPSNEQFF	TGTGCCAGCAGCTTAGGGGGTCCCTCCAATGAGCAGTTCTTC
TRBV12-3/TRBV12-4	TRBJ2-7	many	-	CASSTEYYEQYF	TGTGCCAGCAGCACTGAATATTACGAGCAGTACTTC
TRBV24-1	TRBJ2-1	many	-	CATEGLQPSYNEQFF	TGTGCCACCGAGGGACTCCAACCCTCCTACAATGAGCAGTTCTTC
TRBV5-1	TRBJ2-3	many	-	CASSPGVDLSTDTQYF	TGCGCCAGCAGCCCCGGAGTGGACTTGAGCACAGATACGCAGTATTTT
TRBV12-3/TRBV12-4	TRBJ1-2	many	-	CASRHDKGTYGYTF	TGTGCCAGCAGACACGACAAGGGAACCTATGGCTACACCTTC
TRBV20-1	TRBJ1-6	many	TRBD1	CSARDTQGAPGNSPLHF	TGCAGTGCTAGAGATACCCAGGGGGCCCCGGGTAATTCACCCCTCCACTTT
TRBV7-9	TRBJ1-2	many	-	CASTLGAVNYGYTF	TGTGCCAGCACCCTCGGGGCGGTAAACTATGGCTACACCTTC
TRBV7-6	TRBJ2-3	many	TRBD2	CASSLVAGEPTDTQYF	TGTGCCAGCAGCTTAGTAGCGGGGGAACCCACAGATACGCAGTATTTT
TRBV11-2	TRBJ2-2	many	-	CASSFPGPANTGELFF	TGTGCCAGCAGCTTCCCAGGGCCTGCGAACACCGGGGAGCTGTTTTTT
TRBV12-3/TRBV12-4	TRBJ2-1	few	TRBD1	CASSAGQGAGEQFF	TGTGCCAGCAGTGCGGGACAGGGGGCGGGTGAGCAGTTCTTC
TRBV5-1	TRBJ1-3	-	-	CASSLDYSGNTIYF	TGCGCCAGCAGCTTGGACTACTCTGGAAACACCATATATTTT
TRBV4-3	TRBJ2-3	many	-	CASSQAGETDTQYF	TGCGCCAGCAGCCAAGCGGGAGAAACAGATACGCAGTATTTT
TRBV12-3/TRBV12-4	TRBJ2-1	many	TRBD1	CASSLTGKGGEQFF	TGTGCCAGCAGTCTGACAGGGAAAGGCGGTGAGCAGTTCTTC
TRBV2	TRBJ1-1	many	TRBD1	CATEGQGGTEAFF	TGTGCCACCGAGGGACAGGGGGGGACTGAAGCTTTCTTT